The clone carrying this T cell receptor (beta chain) showed up just a few times. Its antigen is not identified. The sample is drawn from a study of vaccination and CD4 T cells after COVID-19. Across the whole study: Each post-COVID sample was drawn after diagnosis, and the median interval was approximately 96 days (range 35 to 161). Cultures that served as controls received a CEFX pool, an HIV-1 Nef pool, or no peptide.

V dropped 3 bases and J dropped 1 base, with 3 bases sitting between them. The CDR3 is 12 amino acids. Treatment indicated: approximately nine-day PBMC culture with coronavirus spike peptide pools or control peptides (ViraFEST assay). Before the COVID-19 pandemic (2011-2018), CD4+ T cells were obtained from the unexposed donor. Sequence data for DNA of cultured CD4+ T cells were generated by the Oncomine TCR Beta short-read assay. Scientists extracted genomic DNA from CD4+ T cells grown in culture. TCRdb reprocessed the PCR reads with MiXCR, giving one entry per CDR3 protein. The profile shows 9,500 to 14,000 distinct CDR3 sequences, under 45% of them singletons.

The chain employs TRBV12-3 or TRBV12-4 and TRBJ2-5; D not resolved. The specimen sequenced was CD4+ T cells from blood, cultured in vitro. The source of this sequence is a human donor in good health. CDR3 bases: TGTGCCAGCAGTTTGTTCCAAGAGACCCAGTACTTC. Its protein is CASSLFQETQYF.